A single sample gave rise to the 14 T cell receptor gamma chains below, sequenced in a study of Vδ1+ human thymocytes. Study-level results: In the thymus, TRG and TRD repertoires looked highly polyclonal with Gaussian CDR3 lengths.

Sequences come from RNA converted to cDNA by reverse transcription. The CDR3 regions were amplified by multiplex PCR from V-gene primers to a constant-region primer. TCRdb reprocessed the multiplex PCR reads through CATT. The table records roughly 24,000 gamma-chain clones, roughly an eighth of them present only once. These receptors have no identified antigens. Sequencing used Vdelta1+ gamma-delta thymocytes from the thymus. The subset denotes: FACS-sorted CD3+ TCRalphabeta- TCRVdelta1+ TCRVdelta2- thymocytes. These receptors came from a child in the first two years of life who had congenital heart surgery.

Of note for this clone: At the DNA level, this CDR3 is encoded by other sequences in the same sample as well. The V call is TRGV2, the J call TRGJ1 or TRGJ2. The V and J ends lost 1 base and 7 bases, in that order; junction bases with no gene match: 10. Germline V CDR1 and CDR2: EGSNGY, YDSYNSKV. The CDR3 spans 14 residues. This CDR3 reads CATWDGRFGYKKLF. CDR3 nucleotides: TGTGCCACCTGGGACGGCCGCTTTGGGTATAAGAAACTCTTT.

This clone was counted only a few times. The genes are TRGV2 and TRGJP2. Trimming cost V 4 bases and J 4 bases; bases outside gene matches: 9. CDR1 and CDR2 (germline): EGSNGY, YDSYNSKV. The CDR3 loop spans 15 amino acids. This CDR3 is CATWDVTDSDWIKTF. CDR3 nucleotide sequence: TGTGCCACCTGGGATGTTACAGATAGTGATTGGATCAAGACGTTT.

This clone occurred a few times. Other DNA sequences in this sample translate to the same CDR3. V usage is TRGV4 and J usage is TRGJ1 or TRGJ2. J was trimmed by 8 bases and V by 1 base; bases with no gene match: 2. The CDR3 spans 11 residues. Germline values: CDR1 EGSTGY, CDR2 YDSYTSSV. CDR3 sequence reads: CATWDGNKKLF. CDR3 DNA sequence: TGTGCCACCTGGGATGGAAATAAGAAACTCTTT.

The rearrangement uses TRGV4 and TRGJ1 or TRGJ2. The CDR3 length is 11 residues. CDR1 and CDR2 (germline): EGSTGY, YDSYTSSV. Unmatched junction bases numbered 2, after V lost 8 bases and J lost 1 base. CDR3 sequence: CATSNYYKKLF. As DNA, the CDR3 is TGTGCCACCTCCAATTATTATAAGAAACTCTTT.

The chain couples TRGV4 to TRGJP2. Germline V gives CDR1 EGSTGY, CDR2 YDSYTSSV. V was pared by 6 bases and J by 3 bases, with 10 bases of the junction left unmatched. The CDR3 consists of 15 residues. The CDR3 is CATWNSNGSDWIKTF. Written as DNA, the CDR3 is TGTGCCACCTGGAATTCAAACGGTAGTGATTGGATCAAGACGTTT.

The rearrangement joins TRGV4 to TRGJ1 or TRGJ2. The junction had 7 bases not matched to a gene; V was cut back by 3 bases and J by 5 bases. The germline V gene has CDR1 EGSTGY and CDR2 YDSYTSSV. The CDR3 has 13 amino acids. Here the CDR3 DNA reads TGTGCCACCTGGGATAGTTGGGATTATAAGAAACTCTTT. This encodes CATWDSWDYKKLF.

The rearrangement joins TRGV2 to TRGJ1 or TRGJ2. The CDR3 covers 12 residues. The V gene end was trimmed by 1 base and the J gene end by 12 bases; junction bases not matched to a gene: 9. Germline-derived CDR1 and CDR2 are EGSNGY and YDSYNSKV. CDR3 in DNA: TGTGCCACCTGGGACGGCCTAGGGGGGAAACTCTTT. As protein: CATWDGLGGKLF.

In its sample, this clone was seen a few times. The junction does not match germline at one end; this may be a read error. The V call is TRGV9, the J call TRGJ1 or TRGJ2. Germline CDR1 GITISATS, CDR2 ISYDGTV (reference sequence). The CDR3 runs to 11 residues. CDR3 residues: CALWEVFRLLF. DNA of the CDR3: TGTGCCTTGTGGGAGGTGTTTCGGCTTTTATTT.

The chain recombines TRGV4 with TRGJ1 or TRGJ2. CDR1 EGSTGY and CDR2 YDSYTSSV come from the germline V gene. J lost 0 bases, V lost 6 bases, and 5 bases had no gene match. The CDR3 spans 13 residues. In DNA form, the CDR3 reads TGTGCCACCTGGAAATCGAATTATTATAAGAAACTCTTT. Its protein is CATWKSNYYKKLF.

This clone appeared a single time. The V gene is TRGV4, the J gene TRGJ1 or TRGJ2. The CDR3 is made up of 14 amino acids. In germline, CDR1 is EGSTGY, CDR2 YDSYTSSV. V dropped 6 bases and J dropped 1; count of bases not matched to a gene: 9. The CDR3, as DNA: TGTGCCACCTGGAATCGGACAAATTATTATAAGAAACTCTTT. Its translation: CATWNRTNYYKKLF.

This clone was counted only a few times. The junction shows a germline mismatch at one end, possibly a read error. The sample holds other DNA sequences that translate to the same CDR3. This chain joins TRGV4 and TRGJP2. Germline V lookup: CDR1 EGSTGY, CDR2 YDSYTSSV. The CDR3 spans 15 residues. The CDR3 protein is CATWNGHSSDWIKTF. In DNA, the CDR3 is TGTGCCACCTGGAATGGGCACAGTAGTGATTGGATCAAGACGTTT.

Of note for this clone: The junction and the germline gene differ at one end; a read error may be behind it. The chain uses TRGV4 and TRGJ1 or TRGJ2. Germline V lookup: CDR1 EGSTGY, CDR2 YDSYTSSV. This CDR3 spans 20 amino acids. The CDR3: CATWNGSVNPTPPNYYKKLF. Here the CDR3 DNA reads TGTGCCACCTGGAATGGTTCCGTAAACCCGACGCCCCCGAATTATTATAAGAAACTCTTT.

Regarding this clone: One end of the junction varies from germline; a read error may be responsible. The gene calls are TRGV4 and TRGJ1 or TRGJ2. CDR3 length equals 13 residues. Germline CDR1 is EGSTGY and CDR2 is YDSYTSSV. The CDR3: CATWNGLWYKKLF. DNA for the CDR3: TGTGCCACCTGGAATGGGCTTTGGTATAAGAAACTCTTT.

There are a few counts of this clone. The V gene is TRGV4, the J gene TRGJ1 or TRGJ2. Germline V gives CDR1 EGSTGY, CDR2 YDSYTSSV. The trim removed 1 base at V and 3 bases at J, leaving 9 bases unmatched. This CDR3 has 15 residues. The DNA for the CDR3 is TGTGCCACCTGGGATGGCGAGGGAGTTTATTATAAGAAACTCTTT. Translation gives CATWDGEGVYYKKLF.